What follows is one TCR beta chain and its context. The data stem from a study of CD8 T cells in Susac syndrome. Sequencing of TCR beta was undertaken in CD8+ and CD4+ T cells derived from blood. Multiple sclerosis controls were treatment-naive patients with stable or active relapsing-remitting disease. Negative isolation was used for CD8+ and CD4+ T cells, and FACS enrichment was applied to TEMRA cells. cDNA came from about 0.46 to 1 ug RNA primed by random hexamers. The amplification used immunoSEQ multiplex PCR on TCR beta CDR3; it spanned 54 Vbeta and 13 Jbeta. TCRdb re-called the immunoSEQ multiplex PCR reads through MiXCR, storing one row per CDR3 protein. The sample contains roughly 200,000 distinct CDR3 sequences, 95% of which appear only once. The sample consisted of CD4+ T cells from PBMCs. The source of this sequence is a human donor with multiple sclerosis.

The CDR3 DNA follows: TGTGCCAGCAGCCGGTCTGAAGAGGATACGCAGTATTTT. It encodes CASSRSEEDTQYF. The chain is built from TRBV3-1 and TRBJ2-3; D unclear. Germline CDR1 LGHDT, CDR2 YNNKEL (reference sequence). Trimming left V 4 bases short and J 6 bases short, with 11 bases between. The CDR3 length is 13 residues.